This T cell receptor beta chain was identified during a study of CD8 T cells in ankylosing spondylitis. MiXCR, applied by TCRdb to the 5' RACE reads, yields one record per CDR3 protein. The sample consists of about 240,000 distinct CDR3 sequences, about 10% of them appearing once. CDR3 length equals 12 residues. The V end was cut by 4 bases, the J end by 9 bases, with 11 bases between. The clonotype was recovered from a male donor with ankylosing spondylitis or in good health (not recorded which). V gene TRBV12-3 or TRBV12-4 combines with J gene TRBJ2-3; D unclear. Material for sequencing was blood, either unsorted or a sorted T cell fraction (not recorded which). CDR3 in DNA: TGTGCCAGCAGTTCCGCGCCTGGGACGCAGTATTTT. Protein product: CASSSAPGTQYF.